This T cell receptor (beta chain) comes out of a study of blood T cell repertoires in COVID-19. Study context: Some COVID-19 samples were acute and others convalescent; all came from the United States, Italy and Spain. Nucleic acid was either cDNA or gDNA, and it came from T cells, B-cell-depleted T cells, or PBMCs.

In the original processing: Amplification from reference gene primers served as the basis for estimated nucleated cell counts. TCRdb's copy holds only in-frame clones and misses some; the assay was immunoSEQ multiplex PCR. V, J and clone size reflect that table, while D and trimming were determined from the DNA. The sample contains tens of thousands of clones, more than 90% of which appear only once. The V and J ends lost 6 bases and 7 bases, in that order; junction bases with no gene match: 6. The CDR3 is made up of 13 amino acids. The sequenced sample was peripheral blood. This receptor was obtained from a man aged 50 or older with acute or convalescent COVID-19. The chain couples TRBV12-3 or TRBV12-4 to TRBJ1-2, with 9 bases identical to TRBD1. CDR3 nucleotide sequence: TGTGCCAGCAGGGTACAGGGGGCGGCTGGCTACACCTTC. The encoded protein is CASRVQGAAGYTF.